Listed below are T cell receptor beta chains from one sample, sequenced in a study of blood T cell repertoires in COVID-19. Produced via immunoSEQ multiplex PCR; TCRdb's table is partial and in-frame only. Of 170,000 or so clones in the sample, 80% were seen once. The sequenced sample consisted of peripheral blood. Receptor source: an older man with active or convalescent COVID-19. Both conserved end residues are part of each CDR3. The order of the fields is clone size, V gene, D gene, J gene, CDR3 DNA, CDR3 protein. A D gene is named only where the DNA matches it firmly. Rows may omit the clone size; those that give it use once, few, many or a size class.

clone size: NA; V gene: TRBV2; D gene: TRBD2; J gene: TRBJ2-1; CDR3 DNA: TGTGCCAGCAGTGCGGCGGGACTAGATTACAATGAGCAGTTCTTC; CDR3 protein: CASSAAGLDYNEQFF
clone size: NA; V gene: TRBV7-8; D gene: NA; J gene: TRBJ1-2; CDR3 DNA: TGTGCCAGCAGCGCTAGAACTGCGGGGGGGTCAGGTGGCTACACCTTC; CDR3 protein: CASSARTAGGSGGYTF
clone size: few; V gene: TRBV2; D gene: TRBD2; J gene: TRBJ2-1; CDR3 DNA: TGTGCCAGTCACGGGACTAGCGGCTCGAGCTCCTACAATGAGCAGTTCTTC; CDR3 protein: CASHGTSGSSSYNEQFF
clone size: few; V gene: TRBV19; D gene: TRBD2; J gene: TRBJ2-7; CDR3 DNA: TGTGCCAGTAGTAACGGAGGTAGCGGGGGGGCCTACGAGCAGTACTTC; CDR3 protein: CASSNGGSGGAYEQYF
clone size: NA; V gene: TRBV7-8; D gene: NA; J gene: TRBJ1-3; CDR3 DNA: TGTGCCAGCAGTATTCGCCAGGGCGGAAACACCATATATTTT; CDR3 protein: CASSIRQGGNTIYF
clone size: NA; V gene: TRBV5-4; D gene: NA; J gene: TRBJ1-3; CDR3 DNA: TGTGCCAGCAGCTTGCAGGGCACGGGAAACACCATATATTTT; CDR3 protein: CASSLQGTGNTIYF
clone size: few; V gene: TRBV11-1; D gene: NA; J gene: TRBJ1-1; CDR3 DNA: TGTGCCAGCAGCTTAATGTGGGCGGGTACTGAAGCTTTCTTT; CDR3 protein: CASSLMWAGTEAFF
clone size: many; V gene: TRBV5-8; D gene: NA; J gene: TRBJ1-5; CDR3 DNA: TGTGCCAGCAGCTTGGTCCCAGGGGTTCAGCCCCAGCATTTT; CDR3 protein: CASSLVPGVQPQHF
clone size: NA; V gene: TRBV10-3; D gene: TRBD2; J gene: TRBJ2-5; CDR3 DNA: TGTGCCACTTTCGCGGGGGAGGGGGAGACCCAGTACTTC; CDR3 protein: CATFAGEGETQYF
clone size: NA; V gene: TRBV7-4; D gene: NA; J gene: TRBJ1-3; CDR3 DNA: TGTGCCAGCAGCCCACAGGGCCGCTCTGGAAACACCATATATTTT; CDR3 protein: CASSPQGRSGNTIYF
clone size: NA; V gene: TRBV21-1; D gene: NA; J gene: TRBJ1-3; CDR3 DNA: TGTGCCAGCACCCCCCGGGGGGCGGTGAACACCATATATTTT; CDR3 protein: CASTPRGAVNTIYF
clone size: NA; V gene: TRBV24-1; D gene: NA; J gene: TRBJ1-5; CDR3 DNA: TGTGCCACCAGTAACAGGGTGAAAGATCAGCCCCAGCATTTT; CDR3 protein: CATSNRVKDQPQHF